This passage covers 15 T cell receptor beta chains from one sample sequenced in a study of T cell responses to AZD1222 COVID-19 vaccine. Libraries were prepared by immunoSEQ multiplex PCR; TCRdb keeps only in-frame clonotypes and omits some of them. The sample contains about 160,000 clones, approximately 94% of which appear only once. This specimen consisted of peripheral blood, obtained 28 days after the second AZD1222 dose. Receptors were obtained from an adult who received the AZD1222 COVID-19 vaccine.

V is TRBV7-9 and J is TRBJ2-7, with TRBD1 matching over 11 bases. Germline V CDR1 and CDR2: SEHNR, FQNEAQ (reference sequence). Trimming took 3 bases from V and 2 from J; bases not matched to a gene: 3. This CDR3 spans 15 amino acids. CDR3 DNA: TGTGCCAGCAGCTTGGGACAGGGGGTTCCCTACGAGCAGTACTTC. As protein: CASSLGQGVPYEQYF.

This chain joins TRBV7-9 and TRBJ1-2; D is undetermined. The CDR3 totals 13 residues. Per germline, CDR1 SEHNR and CDR2 FQNEAQ (reference sequence). Trimming took 5 bases from V and 5 from J, leaving 12 bases between them. The CDR3 sequence: CASSQEGVYGYTF. The CDR3 coding sequence is TGTGCCAGCAGCCAGGAGGGAGTTTATGGCTACACCTTC.

This clone was recorded only once. The rearrangement links TRBV30 to TRBJ2-7; D perhaps matches TRBD1 (5 bases). This CDR3 has 17 residues. The germline V gene has CDR1 GTSNPN and CDR2 SVGIG (reference sequence). Trimming removed 1 base at V and 7 bases at J, with 26 bases between. CDR3 sequence reads: CAWSASPQGSGSEEQYF. The CDR3 region has the DNA TGTGCCTGGAGTGCATCTCCCCAGGGTAGTGGGTCTGAGGAGCAGTACTTC. The variable domain in full, with the rest retrieved from reference TRBV30 and TRBJ2-7, is SQTIHQWPATLVQPVGSPLSLECTVEGTSNPNLYWYRQAAGRGLQLLFYSVGIGQISSEVPQNLSASRPQDRQFILSSKKLLLSDSGFYLCAWSASPQGSGSEEQYFGPGTRLTVT.

The chain recombines TRBV12-3 or TRBV12-4 with TRBJ1-2, with D possibly being TRBD1 (5 bases). CDR3 length: 12 amino acids. V was clipped by 4 bases and J by 2 bases, with 5 bases between them. DNA for the CDR3: TGTGCCAGCAGTTGGGACAACTATGGCTACACCTTC. Protein sequence: CASSWDNYGYTF.

J is TRBJ2-1 and V is TRBV19, with TRBD2 identical over 8 bases. The J segment lost 4 bases and the V segment lost 0 bases, leaving 8 bases of the junction unmatched. CDR3 length: 17 amino acids. The V gene's germline CDR1 is LNHDA and CDR2 SQIVND (reference sequence). The CDR3 coding sequence is TGTGCCAGTAGTATAGAAGCCCCGGGAGGGCCGTACAATGAGCAGTTCTTC. Its protein product is CASSIEAPGGPYNEQFF.

This clone was found once. This chain links TRBV27 with TRBJ2-7, with 8 bases matching TRBD2. The CDR3 contains 15 residues. The ends lost 2 bases at V and 3 bases at J; junction bases unmatched: 6. From germline, CDR1 is MNHEY and CDR2 SMNVEV (reference sequence). The CDR3 region has the DNA TGTGCCAGCAGTTTAATGGCTAGCGGGCGCTACGAGCAGTACTTC. Amino acids: CASSLMASGRYEQYF.

The rearrangement links TRBV6-5 to TRBJ2-1; TRBD1 agrees at 8 bases. J lost 5 bases, V lost 7 bases, and 7 bases had no gene match. There are 14 residues in the CDR3. Germline V gene lookup returns CDR1 MNHEY and CDR2 SVGAGI. This CDR3 is CASKPGQANNEQFF. Here the CDR3 DNA reads TGTGCCAGCAAACCGGGACAGGCAAACAATGAGCAGTTCTTC.

The rearrangement uses TRBV9 and TRBJ2-3, with D possibly being TRBD1 or TRBD2 (5 bases each). This CDR3 contains 14 residues. CDR1 and CDR2 from the germline V gene are SGDLS and YYNGEE. V was cut by 2 bases and J by 2 bases, with 9 bases left in between. The CDR3 coding sequence is TGTGCCAGCAGCGTGGGACCCCCCACAGATACGCAGTATTTT. This gives the protein CASSVGPPTDTQYF.

This chain links TRBV19 with TRBJ2-3; no clear D. CDR3 length: 14 amino acids. V gave up 4 bases and J gave up 0 bases, with 8 bases separating them. Per the germline V gene, CDR1 is LNHDA and CDR2 is SQIVND (reference sequence). CDR3 nucleotide sequence: TGTGCCAGTAGTAAGGGCAGAAGCACAGATACGCAGTATTTT. It specifies CASSKGRSTDTQYF.

The rearrangement links TRBV19 to TRBJ1-1; D unclear. The germline V gene encodes CDR1 LNHDA and CDR2 SQIVND (reference sequence). V was pared by 5 bases and J by 4 bases, with 8 bases between. CDR3 length equals 12 residues. CDR3 protein: CASSGRITEAFF. Written as DNA, the CDR3 is TGTGCCAGTAGTGGGAGGATCACTGAAGCTTTCTTT.

The chain recombines TRBV9 with TRBJ2-1, with a possible D match to TRBD2 (5 bases). The V gene lost 0 bases and the J gene lost 5 bases, with 15 bases spanning the gap. There are 16 residues in the CDR3. The germline V gene encodes CDR1 SGDLS and CDR2 YYNGEE. The chain's CDR3 is CASSVGGDSPHNEQFF. Here the CDR3 DNA reads TGTGCCAGCAGCGTAGGGGGAGATTCCCCCCACAATGAGCAGTTCTTC.

This sequence joins TRBV9 and TRBJ1-6, with no clear D. V was cut by 0 bases and J by 8 bases, with 6 bases left in between. The germline gives CDR1 SGDLS, CDR2 YYNGEE. CDR3 length: 13 residues. The CDR3 is CASSVAYDSPLHF. CDR3 nucleotides: TGTGCCAGCAGCGTAGCTTATGATTCACCCCTCCACTTT. The full variable domain, with the rest looked up from reference TRBV9 and TRBJ1-6, is DSGVTQTPKHLITATGQRVTLRCSPRSGDLSVYWYQQSLDQGLQFLIQYYNGEERAKGNILERFSAQQFPDLHSELNLSSLELGDSALYFCASSVAYDSPLHFGNGTRLTVT.

The rearrangement uses TRBV29-1 and TRBJ2-7, with a weak D call TRBD2 (5 bases). Germline values: CDR1 SQVTM, CDR2 ANQGSEA. V lost 7 bases, J lost 6 bases, and 16 bases lay in between. CDR3 length: 12 residues. The CDR3 loop is CSAGPSSTEQYF. The CDR3 DNA follows: TGCAGCGCCGGACCTTCTAGCACCGAGCAGTACTTC.

The chain combines TRBV30 with TRBJ2-7; a possible D gene is TRBD2 (7 bases). The CDR3 consists of 15 residues. The germline CDR1 and CDR2 sequences are GTSNPN and SVGIG (reference sequence). V was trimmed by 4 bases and J by 0 bases, leaving 16 bases between them. The CDR3 spells CAWMGGRTSSYEQYF. Here the CDR3 DNA reads TGTGCCTGGATGGGGGGGCGGACCAGCTCCTACGAGCAGTACTTC.

The chain combines TRBV15 with TRBJ2-5; D may correspond to TRBD1 or TRBD2 (6 bases each). V was shortened by 0 bases and J by 4 bases, with 12 bases between the two germline ends. The CDR3 totals 15 residues. Germline values: CDR1 LNHNV, CDR2 YYDKDF (reference sequence). CDR3 loop: CATSRDQGRGETQYF. The CDR3 DNA reads as TGTGCCACCAGCAGAGATCAGGGGCGGGGAGAGACCCAGTACTTC.